This T cell receptor (beta chain) was captured by sequencing in a study of cytomegalovirus exposure and HLA in healthy donors. Produced via immunoSEQ multiplex PCR; TCRdb's table is partial and in-frame only. The profile shows 170,000 or so clones, 85% of them singletons. Germline V CDR1 and CDR2: SEHNR, FQNEAQ (reference sequence). CDR3 length: 13 residues. V lost 3 bases and J lost 6; bases outside the gene matches: 4. This chain connects TRBV7-9 to TRBJ2-7; 8 nucleotides match TRBD1. The sample consisted of PBMCs. The clonotype comes from a man younger than 35 in good health and CMV-seropositive. In DNA form, the CDR3 reads TGTGCCAGCAGCTTTGACAGGGGCGGCGAGCAGTACTTC. Translated: CASSFDRGGEQYF. The variable domain in full, completed from reference TRBV7-9 and TRBJ2-7, reads DTGVSQNPRHKITKRGQNVTFRCDPISEHNRLYWYRQTLGQGPEFLTYFQNEAQLEKSRLLSDRFSAERPKGSFSTLEIQRTEQGDSAMYLCASSFDRGGEQYFGPGTRLTVT.